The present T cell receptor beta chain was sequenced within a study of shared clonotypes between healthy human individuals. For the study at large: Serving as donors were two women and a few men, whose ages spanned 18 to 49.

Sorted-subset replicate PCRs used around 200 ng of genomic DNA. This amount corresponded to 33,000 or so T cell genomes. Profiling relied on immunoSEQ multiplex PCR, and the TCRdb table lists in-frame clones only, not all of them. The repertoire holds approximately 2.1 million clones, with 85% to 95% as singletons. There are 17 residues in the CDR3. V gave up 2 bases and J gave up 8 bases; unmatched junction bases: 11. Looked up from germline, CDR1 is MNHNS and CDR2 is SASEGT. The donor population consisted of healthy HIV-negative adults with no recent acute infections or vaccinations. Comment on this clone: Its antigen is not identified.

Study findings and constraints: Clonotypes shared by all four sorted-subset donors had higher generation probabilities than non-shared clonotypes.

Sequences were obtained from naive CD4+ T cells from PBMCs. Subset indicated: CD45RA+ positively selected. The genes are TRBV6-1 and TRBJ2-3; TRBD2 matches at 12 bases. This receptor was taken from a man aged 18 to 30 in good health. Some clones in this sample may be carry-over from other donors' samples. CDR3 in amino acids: CASSEFRLAGGPATQYF. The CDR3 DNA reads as TGTGCCAGCAGTGAATTCAGGCTAGCGGGAGGGCCGGCTACGCAGTATTTT.